The T cell receptor beta chain under discussion was sequenced for a study of shared clonotypes between healthy human individuals. Assay execution proceeded at the deep level. The protocol was immunoSEQ multiplex PCR, while the TCRdb copy is restricted to in-frame clones and leaves out a portion. The data hold approximately 2.5 million clones, with 93% observed a single time. Splitting the CD4+ cells yielded a CD45RA+ naive subset and a CD45RA-negative memory subset. Germline V gives CDR1 LNHDA, CDR2 SQIVND (reference sequence). The J segment lost 2 bases and the V segment lost 6 bases, leaving 7 bases of the junction unmatched. This CDR3 has 16 residues.

This clonotype originated in a man aged 18 to 35 in good health. Some clones in this sample may be carry-over from other donors' samples. The sequencing sample was made of naive CD4+ T cells from PBMCs. The subset was: CD45RA+ positively selected. V is TRBV19 and J is TRBJ2-2; TRBD1 agrees at 9 bases. As DNA, the CDR3 is TGTGCCAGTAGGGAAAACAGGGGGCTAAACACCGGGGAGCTGTTTTTT. Translated: CASRENRGLNTGELFF.